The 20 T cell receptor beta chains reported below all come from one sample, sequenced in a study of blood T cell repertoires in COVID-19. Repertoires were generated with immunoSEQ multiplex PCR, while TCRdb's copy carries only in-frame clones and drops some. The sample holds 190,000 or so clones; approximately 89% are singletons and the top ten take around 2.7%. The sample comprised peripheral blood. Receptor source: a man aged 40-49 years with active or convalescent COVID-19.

The DNA of the CDR3 is TGTGCCAGCAGACGCCGGGACGGACTATACGAGCAGTACTTC. Its protein is CASRRRDGLYEQYF. The J gene is TRBJ2-7, the V gene TRBV6-6, with D perhaps TRBD2 (6 bases). V was trimmed by 6 bases and J by 4 bases, leaving 16 bases between them. Per the germline V gene, CDR1 is MNHNY and CDR2 is SVGAGI (reference sequence). The CDR3 is made up of 14 amino acids.

CDR3 DNA sequence: TGCAGCGTAACAACATACATGAACACTGAAGCTTTCTTT. It translates to CSVTTYMNTEAFF. The chain carries TRBV29-1 and TRBJ1-1; no clear D. Germline values: CDR1 SQVTM, CDR2 ANQGSEA. Trimming stripped 6 bases from V and 0 bases from J, with 11 bases between. This CDR3 is built from 13 residues.

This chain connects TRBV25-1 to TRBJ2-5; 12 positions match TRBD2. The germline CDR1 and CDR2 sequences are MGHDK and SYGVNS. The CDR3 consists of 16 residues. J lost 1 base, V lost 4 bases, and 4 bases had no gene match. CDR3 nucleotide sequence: TGTGCCAGCAGTGTACTAGCGGGGGGCTTCCAAGAGACCCAGTACTTC. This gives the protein CASSVLAGGFQETQYF.

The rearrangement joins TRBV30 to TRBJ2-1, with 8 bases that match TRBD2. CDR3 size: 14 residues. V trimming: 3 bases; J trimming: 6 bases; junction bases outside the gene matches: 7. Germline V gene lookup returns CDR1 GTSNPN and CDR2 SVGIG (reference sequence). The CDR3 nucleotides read TGTGCCTGGAGCGAACTAGCGGCCCTCAATGAGCAGTTCTTC. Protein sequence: CAWSELAALNEQFF.

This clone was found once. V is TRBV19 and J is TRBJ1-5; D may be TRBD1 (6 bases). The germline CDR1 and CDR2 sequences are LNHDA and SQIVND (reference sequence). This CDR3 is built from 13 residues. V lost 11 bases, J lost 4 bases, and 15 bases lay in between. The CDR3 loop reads CAGARGGNQPQHF. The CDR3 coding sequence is TGTGCCGGGGCAAGGGGGGGGAATCAGCCCCAGCATTTT.

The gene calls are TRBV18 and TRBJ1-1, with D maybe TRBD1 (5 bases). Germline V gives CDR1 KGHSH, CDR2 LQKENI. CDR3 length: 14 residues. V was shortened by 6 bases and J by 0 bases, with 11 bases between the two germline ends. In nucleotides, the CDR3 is TGTGCCAGCTCGCCGACAGACATGAACACTGAAGCTTTCTTT. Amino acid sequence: CASSPTDMNTEAFF.

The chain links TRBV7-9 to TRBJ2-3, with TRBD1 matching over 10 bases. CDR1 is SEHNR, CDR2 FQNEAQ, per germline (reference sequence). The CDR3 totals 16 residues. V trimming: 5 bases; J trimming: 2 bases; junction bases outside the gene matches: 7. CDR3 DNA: TGTGCCAGCAGCCCGCGGGGACAGGGGTACACAGATACGCAGTATTTT. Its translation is CASSPRGQGYTDTQYF.

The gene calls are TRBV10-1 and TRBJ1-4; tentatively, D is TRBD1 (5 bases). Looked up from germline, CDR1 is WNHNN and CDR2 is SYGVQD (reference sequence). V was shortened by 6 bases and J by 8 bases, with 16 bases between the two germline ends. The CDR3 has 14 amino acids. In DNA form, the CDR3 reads TGCGCCAGCAGCGACAGTCCCCTTGGCGAAAAACTGTTTTTT. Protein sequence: CASSDSPLGEKLFF.

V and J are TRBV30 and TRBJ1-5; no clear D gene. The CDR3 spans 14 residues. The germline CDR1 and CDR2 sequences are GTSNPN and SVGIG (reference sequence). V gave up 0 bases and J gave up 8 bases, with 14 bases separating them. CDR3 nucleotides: TGTGCCTGGAGTGTACGGCGATGGGCAGAGCCCCAGCATTTT. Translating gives CAWSVRRWAEPQHF.

CDR3 bases: TGTGCCAGCAGCGTAGAGGGGGGACAGAGTTGGAACACCATATATTTT. This translates into CASSVEGGQSWNTIYF. The chain carries TRBV9 and TRBJ1-3; 7 positions agree with TRBD1. With V trimmed by 0 bases and J by 7 bases, 10 bases remained unmatched. The CDR3 contains 16 residues. Germline loops: CDR1 SGDLS, CDR2 YYNGEE. The entire variable domain, with the rest obtained from reference TRBV9 and TRBJ1-3, is as follows: DSGVTQTPKHLITATGQRVTLRCSPRSGDLSVYWYQQSLDQGLQFLIQYYNGEERAKGNILERFSAQQFPDLHSELNLSSLELGDSALYFCASSVEGGQSWNTIYFGEGSWLTVV.

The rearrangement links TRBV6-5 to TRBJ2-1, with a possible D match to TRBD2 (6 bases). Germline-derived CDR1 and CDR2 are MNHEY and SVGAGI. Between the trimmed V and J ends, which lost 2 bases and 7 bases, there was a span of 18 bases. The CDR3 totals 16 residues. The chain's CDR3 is CASSYPPGAGINEQFF. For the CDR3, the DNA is TGTGCCAGCAGTTACCCGCCGGGTGCGGGGATTAATGAGCAGTTCTTC.

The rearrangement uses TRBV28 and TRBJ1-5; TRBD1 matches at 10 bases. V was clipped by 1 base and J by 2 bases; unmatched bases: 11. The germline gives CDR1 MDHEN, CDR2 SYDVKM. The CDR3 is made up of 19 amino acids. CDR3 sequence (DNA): TGTGCCAGCAGTTTATTAGTTTTTTTGGGGACAGGGGGCAATCAGCCCCAGCATTTT. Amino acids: CASSLLVFLGTGGNQPQHF.

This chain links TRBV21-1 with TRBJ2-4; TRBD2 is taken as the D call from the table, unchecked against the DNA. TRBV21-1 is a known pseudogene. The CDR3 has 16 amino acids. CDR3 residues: CASSKRCHYAKNIQYF. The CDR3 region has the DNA TGTGCCAGCAGCAAAAGATGTCACTACGCCAAAAACATTCAGTACTTC.

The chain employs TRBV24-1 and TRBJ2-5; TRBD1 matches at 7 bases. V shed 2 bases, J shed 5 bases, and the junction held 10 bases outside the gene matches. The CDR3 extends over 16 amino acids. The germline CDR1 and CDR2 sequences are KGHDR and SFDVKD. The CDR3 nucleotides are TGTGCCACCAGTGATTCAGGGGGTGGCGGCGGTGAGACCCAGTACTTC. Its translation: CATSDSGGGGGETQYF.

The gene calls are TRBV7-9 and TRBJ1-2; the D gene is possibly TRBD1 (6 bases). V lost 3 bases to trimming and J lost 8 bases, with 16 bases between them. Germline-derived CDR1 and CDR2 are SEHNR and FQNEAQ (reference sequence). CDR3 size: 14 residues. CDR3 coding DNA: TGTGCCAGCAGCTTTGCACGAGAGGGGGACGGCTACACCTTC. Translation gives CASSFAREGDGYTF.

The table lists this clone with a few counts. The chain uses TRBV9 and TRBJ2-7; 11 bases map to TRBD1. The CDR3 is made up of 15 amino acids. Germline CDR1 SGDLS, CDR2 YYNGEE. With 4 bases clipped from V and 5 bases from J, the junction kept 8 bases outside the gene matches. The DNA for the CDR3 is TGTGCCAGCAGCTCTCCCGGGACAGGGGGGCACGAGCAGTACTTC. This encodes CASSSPGTGGHEQYF.

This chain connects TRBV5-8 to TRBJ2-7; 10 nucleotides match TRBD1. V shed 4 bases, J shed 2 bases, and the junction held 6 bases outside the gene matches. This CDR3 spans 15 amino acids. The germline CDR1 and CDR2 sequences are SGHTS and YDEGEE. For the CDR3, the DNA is TGTGCCAGCAGCCTAGGGACAGGGGAGACCTACGAGCAGTACTTC. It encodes CASSLGTGETYEQYF.

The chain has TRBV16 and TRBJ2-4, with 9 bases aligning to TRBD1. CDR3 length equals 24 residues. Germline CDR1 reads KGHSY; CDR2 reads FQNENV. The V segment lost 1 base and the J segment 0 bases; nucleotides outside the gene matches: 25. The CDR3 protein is CASSQLLGTGYSPMCPKAKNIQYF. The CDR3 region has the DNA TGTGCCAGCAGCCAATTATTAGGGACAGGGTATTCTCCAATGTGTCCCAAAGCCAAAAACATTCAGTACTTC.

CDR3: CASSPADFRGLGLQETQYF. The CDR3 DNA reads TGTGCCAGCAGCCCGGCGGATTTCAGGGGGCTAGGATTACAAGAGACCCAGTACTTC. This chain uses TRBV5-4 with TRBJ2-5; TRBD1 agrees at 8 bases. CDR1 SGHNT and CDR2 YYREEE come from the germline V gene (reference sequence). Trimming took 4 bases from V and 2 from J; bases not matched to a gene: 19. The CDR3 has 19 amino acids.

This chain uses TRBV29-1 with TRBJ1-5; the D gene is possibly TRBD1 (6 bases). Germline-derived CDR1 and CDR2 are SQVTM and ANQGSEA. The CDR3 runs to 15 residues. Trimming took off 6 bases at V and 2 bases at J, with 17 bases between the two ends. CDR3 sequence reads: CSVSGQPGGNQPQHF. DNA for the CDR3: TGCAGCGTATCAGGACAGCCCGGGGGCAATCAGCCCCAGCATTTT.